This T cell receptor (beta chain) appears in the sequencing data of a study of blood T cell repertoires in COVID-19. As for the study in general: COVID-19 samples from acute and convalescent phases originated in the United States, Italy and Spain.

The CDR3 length is 15 residues. Germline CDR1 is MNHEY and CDR2 is SVGAGI. J was trimmed by 10 bases and V by 6 bases; bases with no gene match: 9. Method: immunoSEQ multiplex PCR; TCRdb's copy keeps in-frame clones and lacks some. The data contain about 160,000 clones, roughly four fifths of them singletons. What was sequenced was peripheral blood. The chain links TRBV6-5 to TRBJ1-6; 10 bases match TRBD1. The sequence derives from a woman of 80 years or more with acute or convalescent COVID-19. CDR3: CASSKSGQGNSPLHF. CDR3 nucleotide sequence: TGTGCCAGCAGCAAATCGGGACAGGGGAACTCACCCCTCCACTTT.